What follows are 21 T cell receptor beta chains derived from one specimen sequenced in a study of cytomegalovirus exposure and HLA in healthy donors. Both 60 Vbeta primers and 13 Jbeta primers went into the PCR. Assay: immunoSEQ multiplex PCR; the TCRdb copy retains only in-frame clones and omits some. The table shows 150,000 to 200,000 clones, with around 88% occurring only once. Sequencing was carried out using PBMCs. The receptors shown here come from a woman aged 18-35 years in good health and CMV-seronegative.

The gene calls are TRBV2 and TRBJ2-5; tentative D call: TRBD2 (6 bases). In germline, CDR1 is SNHLY, CDR2 FYNNEI. The CDR3 covers 11 residues. Trimming took 11 bases from V and 5 from J, leaving 12 bases between them. CDR3 sequence reads: CAAGLIETQYF. CDR3 bases: TGTGCCGCTGGACTAATCGAGACCCAGTACTTC.

This sequence joins TRBV5-5 and TRBJ1-1; 7 bases fit TRBD1. Germline loops: CDR1 SGHKS, CDR2 YYEKEE (reference sequence). J gave up 7 bases and V 3 bases, and 3 bases lay outside the gene matches. This CDR3 contains 12 residues. CDR3 coding DNA: TGTGCCAGCAGCTCTAGGGACAGTGAAGCTTTCTTT. This encodes CASSSRDSEAFF. The full variable domain, in which reference TRBV5-5 and TRBJ1-1 provide the parts outside the CDR3, is DAGVTQSPTHLIKTRGQQVTLRCSPISGHKSVSWYQQVLGQGPQFIFQYYEKEERGRGNFPDRFSARQFPNYSSELNVNALLLGDSALYLCASSSRDSEAFFGQGTRLTVV.

V gene TRBV6-4 combines with J gene TRBJ2-2; TRBD2 matches at 9 bases. V was pared by 8 bases and J by 3 bases, with 4 bases of the junction left unmatched. Germline CDR1 is MRHNA and CDR2 is SNTAGT. The CDR3 length is 14 residues. The CDR3 nucleotides read TGTGCCAGCTCTAGCGGGAAGGACACCGGGGAGCTGTTTTTT. It is translated as CASSSGKDTGELFF.

There are a few counts of this clone. The chain is built from TRBV4-2 and TRBJ2-4, with D tentatively TRBD2 (6 bases). Per germline, CDR1 LGHNA and CDR2 YNFKEQ. V gave up 0 bases and J gave up 3 bases, with 12 bases separating them. This CDR3 is 16 amino acids long. The CDR3 DNA follows: TGTGCCAGCAGCCAAGATCTTGGGGGGTTCAAAAACATTCAGTACTTC. This translates into CASSQDLGGFKNIQYF.

This clone was counted a few times. The gene calls are TRBV29-1 and TRBJ2-7; no clear D. Germline CDR1 SQVTM, CDR2 ANQGSEA. Trimming removed 2 bases at V and 2 bases at J, with 13 bases between. This CDR3 has 14 amino acids. For the CDR3, the DNA is TGCAGCGTTGAAAGCTCCCAGGATACCTACGAGCAGTACTTC. Residues: CSVESSQDTYEQYF.

This chain links TRBV11-2 with TRBJ1-4, with a weak D call TRBD1 (6 bases). This CDR3 is built from 16 residues. The germline V and J ends were trimmed by 5 bases and 8 bases, with 21 bases remaining between them. The V gene's germline CDR1 is SGHAT and CDR2 FQNNGV. The CDR3 is CASSPGAAWGKEKLFF. The DNA of the CDR3 is TGTGCCAGCAGCCCAGGGGCGGCCTGGGGTAAAGAAAAACTGTTTTTT.

The V call is TRBV5-1, the J call TRBJ2-3, with D maybe TRBD1 (6 bases). Germline values: CDR1 SGHRS, CDR2 YFSETQ. The V and J ends lost 2 bases and 2 bases respectively, with 15 bases between them. CDR3 size: 16 residues. The CDR3 here is CASSFSPQGHTDTQYF. The CDR3 bases are TGCGCCAGCAGCTTTTCGCCGCAGGGACACACAGATACGCAGTATTTT.

The chain couples TRBV5-5 to TRBJ2-2, with a tentative D call TRBD1 (6 bases). The CDR3 extends over 13 amino acids. V was clipped by 5 bases and J by 6 bases, with 11 bases between them. Germline loops: CDR1 SGHKS, CDR2 YYEKEE (reference sequence). CDR3 in DNA: TGTGCCAGCAGATACAGGGTCCCCGGGGAGCTGTTTTTT. It specifies CASRYRVPGELFF.

This sequence joins TRBV6-5 and TRBJ1-4; 10 bases map to TRBD1. CDR1 and CDR2 from the germline V gene are MNHEY and SVGAGI. The CDR3 has 16 residues. Trimming took 4 bases from V and 7 from J; bases not matched to a gene: 9. CDR3 sequence reads: CASSSPTGGFGEKLFF. In DNA, the CDR3 is TGTGCCAGCAGTTCCCCGACAGGGGGCTTTGGTGAAAAACTGTTTTTT.

V usage is TRBV28 and J usage is TRBJ1-6; D may be TRBD1 (5 bases). Germline V lookup: CDR1 MDHEN, CDR2 SYDVKM. Trimming removed 6 bases at V and 9 bases at J, with 18 bases between. This CDR3 comprises 15 residues. As DNA, the CDR3 is TGTGCCAGCAGCACAGACAGCGGGTTCGGTTCACCCCTCCACTTT. It yields the protein CASSTDSGFGSPLHF. Filled out from reference TRBV28 and TRBJ1-6, the complete variable domain reads DVKVTQSSRYLVKRTGEKVFLECVQDMDHENMFWYRQDPGLGLRLIYFSYDVKMKEKGDIPEGYSVSREKKERFSLILESASTNQTSMYLCASSTDSGFGSPLHFGNGTRLTVT.

In this sample, this clone turned up once. At one end, the junction sequence differs from germline, possibly due to a read error. This chain uses TRBV7-7 with TRBJ2-5; 10 bases fit TRBD2. Germline V CDR1 and CDR2: SSHAT, FNYEAQ (reference sequence). This CDR3 region has 15 residues. CDR3 coding DNA: TGTGCCAGCAGCCTAGCGGGGGCCTCACAAGAGACCCAGTACTTC. Amino acids: CASSLAGASQETQYF.

This chain links TRBV4-1 with TRBJ1-4; TRBD1 matches at 9 bases. CDR3 length equals 19 residues. Germline V lookup: CDR1 MGHRA, CDR2 YSYEKL. Trimming cost V 0 bases and J 7 bases; bases outside gene matches: 15. CDR3 coding DNA: TGCGCCAGCAGCCAAGATCCGGGACAGGGAGCTCCCTATCGTGAAAAACTGTTTTTT. Protein: CASSQDPGQGAPYREKLFF.

CDR3 sequence: CASRDRVRLNTEAFF. In nucleotides, the CDR3 is TGTGCCAGCAGGGACAGGGTACGACTGAACACTGAAGCTTTCTTT. The chain carries TRBV6-5 and TRBJ1-1; TRBD1 agrees at 8 bases. Germline CDR1 MNHEY, CDR2 SVGAGI. The length of the CDR3 is 15 residues. Trimming cost V 6 bases and J 0 bases; bases outside gene matches: 6.

The chain joins TRBV5-1 to TRBJ2-7; D is possibly TRBD2 (6 bases). This CDR3 region has 15 residues. Germline loops: CDR1 SGHRS, CDR2 YFSETQ. Deletions cut 0 bases from V and 3 bases from J, with 13 bases between. CDR3 loop: CASSLAAGRYYEQYF. In DNA, the CDR3 is TGCGCCAGCAGCTTGGCGGCCGGGAGATACTACGAGCAGTACTTC.

This chain links TRBV28 with TRBJ2-2; 7 bases map to TRBD1. V dropped 8 bases and J dropped 3; count of bases not matched to a gene: 9. Per the germline V gene, CDR1 is MDHEN and CDR2 is SYDVKM. This CDR3 is built from 15 residues. This CDR3 reads CASETRGQHTGELFF. The CDR3, as DNA: TGTGCCAGCGAAACGAGGGGGCAACACACCGGGGAGCTGTTTTTT.

A few counts support this clone. The rearrangement joins TRBV4-1 to TRBJ1-1; D unclear. Looked up from germline, CDR1 is MGHRA and CDR2 is YSYEKL. Deletions cut 5 bases from V and 2 bases from J, with 18 bases between. The CDR3 contains 16 residues. The chain's CDR3 is CASSWASRPSNTEAFF. In nucleotides, the CDR3 is TGCGCCAGCAGCTGGGCCTCCCGGCCCTCCAACACTGAAGCTTTCTTT.

This clone was seen just once. The chain is built from TRBV19 and TRBJ1-1, with D unclear. CDR1 LNHDA and CDR2 SQIVND come from the germline V gene (reference sequence). The CDR3 is 16 residues long. V lost 0 bases to trimming and J lost 0 bases, with 11 bases between them. DNA of the CDR3: TGTGCCAGTAGTATAGATCGGGAGGCCCTGAACACTGAAGCTTTCTTT. Amino acid sequence: CASSIDREALNTEAFF.

The V call is TRBV5-4, the J call TRBJ2-5, with 12 bases aligning to TRBD2. Trimming took 4 bases from V and 0 from J; bases not matched to a gene: 4. This CDR3 has 16 amino acids. Germline loops: CDR1 SGHNT, CDR2 YYREEE (reference sequence). CDR3 residues: CASSLTSGSYQETQYF. The CDR3 DNA reads TGTGCCAGCAGCCTGACTAGCGGGAGTTACCAAGAGACCCAGTACTTC. Full variable domain (remainder filled in from reference TRBV5-4 and TRBJ2-5): ETGVTQSPTHLIKTRGQQVTLRCSSQSGHNTVSWYQQALGQGPQFIFQYYREEENGRGNFPPRFSGLQFPNYSSELNVNALELDDSALYLCASSLTSGSYQETQYFGPGTRLLVL.

This chain connects TRBV5-6 to TRBJ1-6, with TRBD1 matching 10 bases. After removal of 4 bases from V and 7 bases from J, the junction contained 2 bases not matched to a gene. Germline lookup yields CDR1 SGHDT and CDR2 YYEEEE. The length of the CDR3 is 14 residues. CDR3 in DNA: TGTGCCAGCAGCACGGGACAGGGGAATTCACCCCTCCACTTT. Translation: CASSTGQGNSPLHF.

J is TRBJ2-1 and V is TRBV19; the match to TRBD2 covers 10 bases. The CDR3 covers 17 residues. Germline trimming cut 5 bases from V and 6 bases from J; bases unmatched to any gene: 13. Germline V gives CDR1 LNHDA, CDR2 SQIVND (reference sequence). CDR3 coding DNA: TGTGCCAGTAGTCCTGGCCAACTAGCGGGATCGTTCAATGAGCAGTTCTTC. This gives the protein CASSPGQLAGSFNEQFF.

The V call is TRBV7-9, the J call TRBJ2-1; 9 positions match TRBD2. The CDR3 runs to 16 residues. Germline lookup yields CDR1 SEHNR and CDR2 FQNEAQ (reference sequence). The J segment lost 3 bases and the V segment lost 1 base, leaving 4 bases of the junction unmatched. CDR3: CASSLGLADNYNEQFF. CDR3 DNA sequence: TGTGCCAGCAGCTTAGGACTAGCGGATAACTACAATGAGCAGTTCTTC.